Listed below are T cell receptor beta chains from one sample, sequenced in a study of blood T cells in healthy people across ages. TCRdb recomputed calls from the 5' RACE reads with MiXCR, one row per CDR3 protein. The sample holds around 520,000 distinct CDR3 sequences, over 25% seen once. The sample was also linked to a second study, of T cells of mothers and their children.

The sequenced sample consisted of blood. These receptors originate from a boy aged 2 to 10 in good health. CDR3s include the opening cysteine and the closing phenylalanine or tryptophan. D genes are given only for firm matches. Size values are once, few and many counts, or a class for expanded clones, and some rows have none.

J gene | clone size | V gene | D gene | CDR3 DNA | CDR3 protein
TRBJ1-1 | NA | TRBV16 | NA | TGTGCCAGCAGCCAATTCATCAGGGCCACTGAAGCTTTCTTT | CASSQFIRATEAFF
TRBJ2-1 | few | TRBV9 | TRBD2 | TGTGCCAGCAGCGCCCGACTAGCGGGACCCTACAATGAGCAGTTCTTC | CASSARLAGPYNEQFF
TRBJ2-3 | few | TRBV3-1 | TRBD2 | TGTGCCAGCAGCCAAGATCTTAGCGGGAGGAGCACAGATACGCAGTATTTT | CASSQDLSGRSTDTQYF
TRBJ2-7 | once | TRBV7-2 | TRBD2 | TGTGCCAGCAGCTGGACTAGCGGGAGCCCCTACGAGCAGTACTTC | CASSWTSGSPYEQYF
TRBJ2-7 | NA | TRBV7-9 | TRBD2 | TGTGCCAGCAGCTTATCGGGGGGTCTGACCTACGAGCAGTACTTC | CASSLSGGLTYEQYF
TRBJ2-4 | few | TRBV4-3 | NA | TGCGCCAGCAGCCAAGAGCACGGAGCCAAAAACATTCAGTACTTC | CASSQEHGAKNIQYF
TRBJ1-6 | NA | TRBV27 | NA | TGTGCCAGCAAGTCCTTGACAGGCTTCAATTCACCCCTCCACTTT | CASKSLTGFNSPLHF
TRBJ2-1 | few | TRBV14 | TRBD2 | TGTGCCAGCAGCCAAAGGAGGACTAGCGGCTACAATGAGCAGTTCTTC | CASSQRRTSGYNEQFF
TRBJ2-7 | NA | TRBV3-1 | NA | TGTGCCAGCAGCCAAGTGGGAGTTGGGGAGCAGTACTTC | CASSQVGVGEQYF
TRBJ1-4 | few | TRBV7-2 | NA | TGTGCCAGCAGCTTAGTGGGGGCCAACCTTAATGAAAAACTGTTTTTT | CASSLVGANLNEKLFF
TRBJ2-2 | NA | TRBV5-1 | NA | TGCGCCAGCTTAAAGGAAGGGACGAACACCGGGGAGCTGTTTTTT | CASLKEGTNTGELFF
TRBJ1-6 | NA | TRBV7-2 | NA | TGTGCCAGCAGCTTAAGTCAATCCCTCCACTTT | CASSLSQSLHF
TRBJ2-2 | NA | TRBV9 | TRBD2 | TGTGCCAGCAGCGTAAGGGGAGGGAGCGGGAGCACCGGGGAGCTGTTTTTT | CASSVRGGSGSTGELFF
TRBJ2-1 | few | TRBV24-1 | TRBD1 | TGTGCCACCAGTCAATCGGGACAGGGGATCTACAATGAGCAGTTCTTC | CATSQSGQGIYNEQFF
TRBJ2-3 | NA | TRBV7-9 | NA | TGTGCCAGCAGCCAGGGAGTCGGCACAGATACGCAGTATTTT | CASSQGVGTDTQYF
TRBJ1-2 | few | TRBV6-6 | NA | TGTGCCAGCAGTTACCGGACACTGACCAATTACTATGGCTACACCTTC | CASSYRTLTNYYGYTF
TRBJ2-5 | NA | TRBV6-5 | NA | TGTGCCAGCACCCGGGCCAACCAAGAGACCCAGTACTTC | CASTRANQETQYF
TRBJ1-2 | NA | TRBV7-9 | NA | TGTGCCAGCAGCTTAGATACGGATTGGGACTATGGCTACACCTTC | CASSLDTDWDYGYTF
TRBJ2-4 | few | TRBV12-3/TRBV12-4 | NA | TGTGCCAGCAGTTCCCGACGAGACATTCAGTACTTC | CASSSRRDIQYF
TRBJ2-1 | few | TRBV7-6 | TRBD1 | TGTGCCAGCAGCCCACAGGGGACTGAGCAGTTCTTC | CASSPQGTEQFF
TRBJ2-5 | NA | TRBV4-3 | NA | TGCGCCTGCAGCGCTCAGGGGCCTGAAGAGACCCAGTACTTC | CACSAQGPEETQYF
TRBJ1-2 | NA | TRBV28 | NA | TGTGCCAGCAACCCCACAGGGCTTCGTAACTATGGCTACACCTTC | CASNPTGLRNYGYTF